This T cell receptor beta chain is drawn from a study of OX40 agonist ivuxolimab in advanced cancers. TCRdb's table, derived via immunoSEQ multiplex PCR, lists solely in-frame clones and lacks some. This sample carries 70,000 to 90,000 clones, around 90% of them seen once, and the ten largest clones take 0.3% to 0.4%. The CDR3 covers 15 residues. Looked up from germline, CDR1 is SGHNT and CDR2 is YYREEE (reference sequence). V lost 1 base to trimming and J lost 5 bases, with 12 bases between them. This clone was recorded only once. The material sequenced was CD4+ or CD8+ T cells sorted from blood, taken in a trial of the OX40 agonist ivuxolimab. This chain links TRBV5-4 with TRBJ2-2; no clear D gene. The clonotype originates from an adult with an advanced solid tumor such as melanoma, head and neck, liver or kidney cancer. As DNA, the CDR3 is TGTGCCAGCAGCTTGTCGGCGGTAACGACCGGGGAGCTGTTTTTT. Translating it yields CASSLSAVTTGELFF. Complete variable domain (other parts from reference TRBV5-4 and TRBJ2-2): ETGVTQSPTHLIKTRGQQVTLRCSSQSGHNTVSWYQQALGQGPQFIFQYYREEENGRGNFPPRFSGLQFPNYSSELNVNALELDDSALYLCASSLSAVTTGELFFGEGSRLTVL.